This T cell receptor beta chain was captured in a study of vaccination and CD4 T cells after COVID-19. At the level of the study: For each participant, vaccination comprised two doses of either the BNT162b2 or the mRNA-1273 vaccine. Post-vaccine sampling followed dose two by a median 72 days (range 14 to 241).

On this clonotype itself: The antigen remains undetermined.

The CDR3 sequence is 16 residues long. The V and J ends lost 3 bases and 2 bases respectively, with 15 bases between them. The V gene's germline CDR1 is SEHNR and CDR2 FQNEAQ (reference sequence). The Oncomine TCR Beta short-read assay was applied to DNA of cultured CD4+ T cells. Cultured CD4+ T cells were the source of extracted genomic DNA. TCRdb itself ran the PCR reads through MiXCR, one entry per CDR3 protein. The sample has approximately 11,000 distinct CDR3 sequences; under 40% are singletons. The treatment was: approximately 9-day PBMC culture with coronavirus spike peptide pools or control peptides (ViraFEST assay). Unexposed donor CD4+ T cells predated the COVID-19 pandemic, collected 2011-2018. Every well contained approximately 2 million PBMCs, which were grown with about 10 IU/ml IL-2 and 9 to 10 ug/ml peptide pools.

Sequenced input: CD4+ T cells from blood, cultured in vitro. The receptor's source is a human donor in good health. The chain recombines TRBV7-9 with TRBJ2-3; D is perhaps TRBD2 (5 bases). CDR3: CASSFMDRLITDTQYF. CDR3 DNA sequence: TGTGCCAGCAGCTTCATGGACCGACTAATCACAGATACGCAGTATTTT.